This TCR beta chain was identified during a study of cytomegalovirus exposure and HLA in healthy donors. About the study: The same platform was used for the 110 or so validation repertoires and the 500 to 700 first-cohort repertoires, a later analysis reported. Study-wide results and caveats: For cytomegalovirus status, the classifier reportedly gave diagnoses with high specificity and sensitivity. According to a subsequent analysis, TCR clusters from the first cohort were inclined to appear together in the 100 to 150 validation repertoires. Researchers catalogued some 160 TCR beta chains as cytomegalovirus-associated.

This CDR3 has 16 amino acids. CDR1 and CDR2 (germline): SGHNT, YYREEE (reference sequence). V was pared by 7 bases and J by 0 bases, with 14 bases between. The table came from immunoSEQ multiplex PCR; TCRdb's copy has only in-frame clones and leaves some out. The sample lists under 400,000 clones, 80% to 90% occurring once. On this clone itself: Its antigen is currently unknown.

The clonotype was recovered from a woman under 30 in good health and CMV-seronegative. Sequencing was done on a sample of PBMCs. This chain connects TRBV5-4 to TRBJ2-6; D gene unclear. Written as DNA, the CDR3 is TGTGCCAGCGCCCTCCCGGGTAGCTCTGGGGCCAACGTCCTGACTTTC. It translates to CASALPGSSGANVLTF.